The 18 T cell receptor beta chains below come from one sample, sequenced in a study of blood T cell repertoires in COVID-19 (TCRdb year 2020). The method was the immunoSEQ multiplex PCR assay. The table was pulled from immuneACCESS by TCRdb, which kept in-frame rearrangements only. Such tables lose some clones; where checked, under half of the loss comes from unresolved V genes, and the rest has no known cause. The sample yields roughly 250,000 clones; roughly 80% were counted once. Of the sample, 4% to 4.5% is held by the ten largest clones. The source material was peripheral blood. These receptors were taken from a woman aged 40 to 55 with active or convalescent COVID-19.

This clone was seen a single time. The J gene is TRBJ2-5, the V gene TRBV9; 9 bases are shared with TRBD1. The CDR3 runs 15 residues. The ends lost 4 bases at V and 5 bases at J; junction bases unmatched: 9. Looked up from germline, CDR1 is SGDLS and CDR2 is YYNGEE. The CDR3, as DNA: TGTGCCAGCAGCCGGACAGGGGTGGCCGGGGAGACCCAGTACTTC. This sequence encodes CASSRTGVAGETQYF.

The rearrangement uses TRBV5-1 and TRBJ1-3; TRBD1 matches 10 bases. Germline lookup yields CDR1 SGHRS and CDR2 YFSETQ. V was clipped by 0 bases and J by 2 bases; unmatched bases: 5. This CDR3 contains 17 residues. The CDR3, as DNA: TGCGCCAGCAGCTTGGCTGCAGACAGGGGGCCTGGAAACACCATATATTTT. Protein: CASSLAADRGPGNTIYF. Together with reference TRBV5-1 and TRBJ1-3, the CDR3 gives the full variable domain: KAGVTQTPRYLIKTRGQQVTLSCSPISGHRSVSWYQQTPGQGLQFLFEYFSETQRNKGNFPGRFSGRQFSNSRSEMNVSTLELGDSALYLCASSLAADRGPGNTIYFGEGSWLTVV.

J is TRBJ2-3 and V is TRBV7-3, with TRBD2 matching 8 bases. The J segment lost 4 bases and the V segment lost 4 bases, leaving 10 bases of the junction unmatched. The CDR3 runs to 16 residues. Germline V gene lookup returns CDR1 SGHTA and CDR2 FQGTGA. CDR3 protein: CASSSRGGGRADTQYF. Written as DNA, the CDR3 is TGTGCCAGCAGCTCAAGAGGCGGGGGGCGGGCAGATACGCAGTATTTT. Filled out from reference TRBV7-3 and TRBJ2-3, the complete variable domain reads GAGVSQTPSNKVTEKGKYVELRCDPISGHTALYWYRQSLGQGPEFLIYFQGTGAADDSGLPNDRFFAVRPEGSVSTLKIQRTERGDSAVYLCASSSRGGGRADTQYFGPGTRLTVL.

This clone was picked up one time. The rearrangement uses TRBV7-8 and TRBJ2-1, with D tentatively TRBD2 (7 bases). The CDR3 length is 16 residues. Germline V lookup: CDR1 SGHVS, CDR2 FQNEAQ. With 0 bases removed from V and 10 bases from J, the gap between germline ends came to 19 bases. Here the CDR3 DNA reads TGTGCCAGCAGCTTAGCAGGGGGGGGGACCCCTCAGGAGCAGTTCTTC. It specifies CASSLAGGGTPQEQFF.

The J gene is TRBJ1-1, the V gene TRBV19; 8 bases are shared with TRBD1. This CDR3 comprises 16 residues. V lost 1 base and J lost 5; bases outside the gene matches: 9. The germline CDR1 and CDR2 sequences are LNHDA and SQIVND (reference sequence). CDR3 nucleotide sequence: TGTGCCAGTAGTATAGGAAGGGGCAGGGGGCGAACTGAAGCTTTCTTT. The encoded protein is CASSIGRGRGRTEAFF.

This clone was seen a handful of times. The chain is built from TRBV11-2 and TRBJ1-2; D is unclear. The CDR3 runs to 14 residues. With 5 bases removed from V and 8 bases from J, the gap between germline ends came to 18 bases. Germline V gene lookup returns CDR1 SGHAT and CDR2 FQNNGV. The CDR3 bases are TGTGCCAGCAGCACCGGACTGGGGTTGGGGGGCTACACCTTC. Its protein product is CASSTGLGLGGYTF.

The chain uses TRBV6-1 and TRBJ1-1; D unresolved. V gave up 2 bases and J gave up 10 bases, with 11 bases separating them. This CDR3 has 12 residues. From germline, CDR1 is MNHNS and CDR2 SASEGT. The CDR3 loop is CASSEYGSSAFF. Written as DNA, the CDR3 is TGTGCCAGCAGTGAATACGGGTCTTCAGCTTTCTTT.

The rearrangement links TRBV5-1 to TRBJ1-3; TRBD1 might be the D (6 bases). With 4 bases removed from V and 1 base from J, the gap between germline ends came to 9 bases. The V gene's germline CDR1 is SGHRS and CDR2 YFSETQ. CDR3 length: 14 residues. CDR3 in amino acids: CASSPGQSGNTIYF. The CDR3 DNA follows: TGCGCCAGCAGCCCCGGACAGTCTGGAAACACCATATATTTT.

In this sample, this clone turned up many times. The chain has TRBV24-1 and TRBJ2-2; 8 bases fit TRBD1. Germline-derived CDR1 and CDR2 are KGHDR and SFDVKD. After removal of 7 bases from V and 7 bases from J, the junction contained 4 bases not matched to a gene. The length of the CDR3 is 13 residues. CDR3: CATRDRVIGELFF. The DNA of the CDR3 is TGTGCCACCAGGGACAGGGTAATCGGGGAGCTGTTTTTT.

The genes are TRBV2 and TRBJ1-1, with 8 bases lining up with TRBD1. CDR3 length: 15 residues. J was trimmed by 0 bases and V by 6 bases; bases with no gene match: 6. Looked up from germline, CDR1 is SNHLY and CDR2 is FYNNEI. CDR3 loop: CASRELQGVNTEAFF. The CDR3 coding sequence is TGTGCCAGCAGAGAGTTACAGGGGGTGAACACTGAAGCTTTCTTT.

The genes are TRBV29-1 and TRBJ2-3, with 10 bases matching TRBD2. The length of the CDR3 is 14 residues. V was clipped by 4 bases and J by 2 bases; unmatched bases: 3. CDR1 is SQVTM, CDR2 ANQGSEA, per germline. For the CDR3, the DNA is TGCAGCGTTGCCGGGACTAGCGACACAGATACGCAGTATTTT. This translates into CSVAGTSDTDTQYF.

This clone showed up just once. V and J are TRBV27 and TRBJ2-1, with D tentatively TRBD1 (5 bases). This CDR3 contains 14 residues. V was trimmed by 5 bases and J by 9 bases, leaving 17 bases between them. CDR1 and CDR2 (germline): MNHEY, SMNVEV (reference sequence). CDR3 amino acids: CASSPKLRVAEQFF. Written as DNA, the CDR3 is TGTGCCAGCAGTCCCAAACTCAGGGTGGCTGAGCAGTTCTTC.

The rearrangement links TRBV2 to TRBJ1-2; D is unresolved. This CDR3 region has 14 residues. The V gene's germline CDR1 is SNHLY and CDR2 FYNNEI. Trimming stripped 2 bases from V and 1 base from J, with 8 bases between. The CDR3 nucleotides read TGTGCCAGCAGTGAATTTGGCAGTAACTATGGCTACACCTTC. It is translated as CASSEFGSNYGYTF.

The chain carries TRBV19 and TRBJ2-7; D is undetermined. The CDR3 consists of 13 residues. V dropped 1 base and J dropped 2 bases, with 6 bases sitting between them. Germline V CDR1 and CDR2: LNHDA, SQIVND (reference sequence). The CDR3: CASSIALTYEQYF. The CDR3 nucleotides read TGTGCCAGTAGTATAGCACTAACCTACGAGCAGTACTTC.

This clone was detected once. The V gene is TRBV11-2, the J gene TRBJ2-5; 8 bases align to TRBD2. CDR1 and CDR2 (germline): SGHAT, FQNNGV. This CDR3 has 13 amino acids. The ends lost 0 bases at V and 11 bases at J; junction bases unmatched: 5. In DNA form, the CDR3 reads TGTGCCAGCAGCTTAGACCCGGCGGGGGGTCAGTACTTC. Its protein is CASSLDPAGGQYF.

This rearrangement joins TRBV9 to TRBJ1-6; 9 positions agree with TRBD1. There are 16 residues in the CDR3. Germline values: CDR1 SGDLS, CDR2 YYNGEE. The J segment lost 4 bases and the V segment lost 2 bases, leaving 4 bases of the junction unmatched. The CDR3 DNA reads TGTGCCAGCAGCGTTACTGGGACAGGGTATAATTCACCCCTCCACTTT. This sequence encodes CASSVTGTGYNSPLHF.

This chain joins TRBV11-2 and TRBJ2-3; 9 nucleotides align to TRBD2. The CDR3 covers 17 residues. V was pared by 3 bases and J by 4 bases, with 11 bases of the junction left unmatched. CDR1 SGHAT and CDR2 FQNNGV come from the germline V gene. The CDR3 DNA is TGTGCCAGCAGCTTGCCCCCGGGTAGCGGGGGATCAGATACGCAGTATTTT. Translation: CASSLPPGSGGSDTQYF.

The J gene is TRBJ1-4, the V gene TRBV2; D unresolved. The CDR3 is 15 residues long. Trimming removed 6 bases at V and 8 bases at J, with 19 bases between. The germline V gene encodes CDR1 SNHLY and CDR2 FYNNEI. The chain's CDR3 is CASSQTAPRREKLFF. The DNA of the CDR3 is TGTGCCAGCAGCCAAACGGCCCCCCGGAGGGAAAAACTGTTTTTT.